This T cell receptor (beta chain) came from a study of T cells after posttransplantation cyclophosphamide. V was shortened by 0 bases and J by 5 bases, with 13 bases between the two germline ends. From germline, CDR1 is SGHTA and CDR2 FQGTGA. This CDR3 is built from 15 residues. Study-wide results and limits: Later blood repertoires were often dominated by clones from the donor CD8+ memory compartment. Recipient CMV seropositivity and CMV reactivation strongly tracked TRB clonality. TRB overlap between skin or GI tissue T cells and blood was limited.

Comment on this clone: Its specificity is unknown. Other nucleotide sequences from this sample produce the same CDR3.

This table comes from immunoSEQ multiplex PCR, and its TCRdb copy is limited to in-frame clones, with some not included. The table includes roughly 23,000 clones, approximately 97% detected once. Cells defined as naive were viable CD3+CD4+ or CD3+CD8+ and CCR7+CD45RA+CD45RO-CD95-CD27+CD28+. This related bone marrow graft donor gave peripheral blood on the day of marrow donation. This clonotype originated in a man in his forties or fifties in good health, CMV-negative, and a related stem cell transplant donor. The chain joins TRBV7-3 to TRBJ2-5, with D possibly being TRBD2 (6 bases). Sample: naive CD4+ T cells sorted from PBMCs. CDR3 residues: CASSLTGGGGETQYF. For the CDR3, the DNA is TGTGCCAGCAGCTTAACAGGAGGCGGAGGGGAGACCCAGTACTTC.